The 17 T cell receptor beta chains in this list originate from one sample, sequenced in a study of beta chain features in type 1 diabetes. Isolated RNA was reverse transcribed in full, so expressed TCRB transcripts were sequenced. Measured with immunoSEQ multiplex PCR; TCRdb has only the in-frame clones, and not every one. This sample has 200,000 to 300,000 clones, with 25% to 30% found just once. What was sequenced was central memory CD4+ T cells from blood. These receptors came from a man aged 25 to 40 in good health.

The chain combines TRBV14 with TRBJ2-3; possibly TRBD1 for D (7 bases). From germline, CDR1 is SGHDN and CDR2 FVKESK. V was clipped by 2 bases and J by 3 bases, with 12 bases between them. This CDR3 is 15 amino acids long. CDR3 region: CASSQPPGGTDTQYF. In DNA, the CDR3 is TGTGCCAGCAGCCAACCCCCAGGGGGGACAGATACGCAGTATTTT.

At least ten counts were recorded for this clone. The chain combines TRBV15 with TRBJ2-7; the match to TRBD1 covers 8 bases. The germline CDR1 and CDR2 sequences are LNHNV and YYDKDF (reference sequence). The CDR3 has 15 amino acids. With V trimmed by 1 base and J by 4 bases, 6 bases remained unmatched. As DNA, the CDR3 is TGTGCCACCAGCAGAGGCCCGGGACAGGAGTACGAGCAGTACTTC. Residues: CATSRGPGQEYEQYF.

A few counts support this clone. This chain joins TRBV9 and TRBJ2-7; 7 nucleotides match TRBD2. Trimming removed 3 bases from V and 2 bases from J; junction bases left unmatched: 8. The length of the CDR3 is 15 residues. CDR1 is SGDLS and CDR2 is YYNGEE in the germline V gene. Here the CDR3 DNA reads TGTGCCAGCAGCGGCTCTCTAGCGGAGACCTACGAGCAGTACTTC. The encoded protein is CASSGSLAETYEQYF.

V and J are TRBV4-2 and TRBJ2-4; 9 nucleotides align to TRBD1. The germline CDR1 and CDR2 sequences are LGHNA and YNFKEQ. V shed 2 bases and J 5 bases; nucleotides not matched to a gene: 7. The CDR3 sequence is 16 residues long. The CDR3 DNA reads TGTGCCAGCAGCCAAACGGACAGGGGTGGACAAAACATTCAGTACTTC. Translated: CASSQTDRGGQNIQYF.

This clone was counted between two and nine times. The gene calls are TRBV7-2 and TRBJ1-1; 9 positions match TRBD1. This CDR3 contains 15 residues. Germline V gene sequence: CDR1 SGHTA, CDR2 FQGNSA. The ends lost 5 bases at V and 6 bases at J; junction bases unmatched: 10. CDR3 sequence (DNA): TGTGCCAGCAGCACCCGACCGGGACAGGGCGCTGAAGCTTTCTTT. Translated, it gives CASSTRPGQGAEAFF.

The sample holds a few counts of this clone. CDR3: CASSLRGPDTQYF. Written as DNA, the CDR3 is TGTGCCAGCAGTTTACGAGGCCCAGATACGCAGTATTTT. The gene calls are TRBV28 and TRBJ2-3; no clear D gene. CDR3 length equals 13 residues. Germline lookup yields CDR1 MDHEN and CDR2 SYDVKM. Trimming pared 2 bases from V and 4 bases from J, leaving 7 bases between.

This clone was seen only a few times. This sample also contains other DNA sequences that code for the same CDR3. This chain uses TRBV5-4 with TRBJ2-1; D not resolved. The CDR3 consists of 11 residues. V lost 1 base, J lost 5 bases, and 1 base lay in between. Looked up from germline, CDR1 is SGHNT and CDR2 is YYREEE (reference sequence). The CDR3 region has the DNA TGTGCCAGCAGCTTGAACAATGAGCAGTTCTTC. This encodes CASSLNNEQFF.

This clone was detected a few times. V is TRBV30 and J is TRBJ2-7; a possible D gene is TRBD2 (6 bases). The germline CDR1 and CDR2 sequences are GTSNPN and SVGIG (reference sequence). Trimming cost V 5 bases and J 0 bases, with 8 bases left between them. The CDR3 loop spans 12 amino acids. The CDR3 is CAWRGSSYEQYF. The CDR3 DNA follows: TGTGCCTGGCGGGGGAGCTCCTACGAGCAGTACTTC.

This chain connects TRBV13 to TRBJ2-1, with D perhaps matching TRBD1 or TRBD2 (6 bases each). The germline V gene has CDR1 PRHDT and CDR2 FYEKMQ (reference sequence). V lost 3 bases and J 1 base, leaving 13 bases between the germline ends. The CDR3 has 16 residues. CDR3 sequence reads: CASSFSGARSYNEQFF. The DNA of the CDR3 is TGTGCCAGCAGCTTTTCGGGGGCGCGGTCCTACAATGAGCAGTTCTTC.

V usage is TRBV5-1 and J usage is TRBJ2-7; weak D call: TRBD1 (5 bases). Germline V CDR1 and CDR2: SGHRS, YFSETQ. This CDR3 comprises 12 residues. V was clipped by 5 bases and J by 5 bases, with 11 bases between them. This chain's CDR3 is CASRPDMDEQYF. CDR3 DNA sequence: TGCGCCAGCAGACCGGACATGGACGAGCAGTACTTC.

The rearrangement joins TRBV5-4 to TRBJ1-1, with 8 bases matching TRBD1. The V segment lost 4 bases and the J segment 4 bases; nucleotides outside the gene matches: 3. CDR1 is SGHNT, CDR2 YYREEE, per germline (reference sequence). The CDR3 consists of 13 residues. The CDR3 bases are TGTGCCAGCAGCCGTGACAGGGGCACTGAAGCTTTCTTT. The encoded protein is CASSRDRGTEAFF.

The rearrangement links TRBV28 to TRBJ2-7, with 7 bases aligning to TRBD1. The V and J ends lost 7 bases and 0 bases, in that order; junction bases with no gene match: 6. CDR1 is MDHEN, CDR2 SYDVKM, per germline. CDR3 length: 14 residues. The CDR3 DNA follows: TGTGCCAGCAATAGGGGACAGTCCTCCTACGAGCAGTACTTC. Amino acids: CASNRGQSSYEQYF.

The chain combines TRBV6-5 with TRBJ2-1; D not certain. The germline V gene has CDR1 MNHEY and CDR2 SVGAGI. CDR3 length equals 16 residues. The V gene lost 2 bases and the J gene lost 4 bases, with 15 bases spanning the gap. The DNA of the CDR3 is TGTGCCAGCAGTTACGGCCGCTACGGCCTATACAATGAGCAGTTCTTC. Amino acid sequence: CASSYGRYGLYNEQFF.

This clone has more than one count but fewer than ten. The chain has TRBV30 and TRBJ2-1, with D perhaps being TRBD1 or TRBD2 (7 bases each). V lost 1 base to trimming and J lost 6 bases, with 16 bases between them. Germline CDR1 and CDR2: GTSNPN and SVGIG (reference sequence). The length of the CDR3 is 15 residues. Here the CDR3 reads CAWSDRGGLGNEQFF. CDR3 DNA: TGTGCCTGGAGTGACAGGGGAGGGTTAGGCAATGAGCAGTTCTTC.

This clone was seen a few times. The CDR3 here is CASSPRAQQETQYF. CDR3 sequence (DNA): TGTGCCAGCAGCCCGCGGGCACAGCAAGAGACCCAGTACTTC. This chain links TRBV9 with TRBJ2-5; D perhaps matches TRBD2 (5 bases). Germline V CDR1 and CDR2: SGDLS, YYNGEE. The CDR3 loop spans 14 amino acids. The ends were cut back, 4 bases at V and 2 bases at J, with 12 bases in the middle.

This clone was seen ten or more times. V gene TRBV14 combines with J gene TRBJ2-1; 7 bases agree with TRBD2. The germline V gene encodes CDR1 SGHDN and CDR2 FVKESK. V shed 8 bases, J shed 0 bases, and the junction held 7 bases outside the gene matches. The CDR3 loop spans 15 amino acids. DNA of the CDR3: TGTGCCAGCGCCGACCTAGCGGTCTCCTACAATGAGCAGTTCTTC. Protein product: CASADLAVSYNEQFF.

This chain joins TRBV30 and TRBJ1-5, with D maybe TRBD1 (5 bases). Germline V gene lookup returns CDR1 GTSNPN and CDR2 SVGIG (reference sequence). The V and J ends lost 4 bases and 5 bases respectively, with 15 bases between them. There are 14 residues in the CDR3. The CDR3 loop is CAWNPGGDHQPQHF. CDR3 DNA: TGTGCCTGGAATCCTGGAGGGGACCATCAGCCCCAGCATTTT.